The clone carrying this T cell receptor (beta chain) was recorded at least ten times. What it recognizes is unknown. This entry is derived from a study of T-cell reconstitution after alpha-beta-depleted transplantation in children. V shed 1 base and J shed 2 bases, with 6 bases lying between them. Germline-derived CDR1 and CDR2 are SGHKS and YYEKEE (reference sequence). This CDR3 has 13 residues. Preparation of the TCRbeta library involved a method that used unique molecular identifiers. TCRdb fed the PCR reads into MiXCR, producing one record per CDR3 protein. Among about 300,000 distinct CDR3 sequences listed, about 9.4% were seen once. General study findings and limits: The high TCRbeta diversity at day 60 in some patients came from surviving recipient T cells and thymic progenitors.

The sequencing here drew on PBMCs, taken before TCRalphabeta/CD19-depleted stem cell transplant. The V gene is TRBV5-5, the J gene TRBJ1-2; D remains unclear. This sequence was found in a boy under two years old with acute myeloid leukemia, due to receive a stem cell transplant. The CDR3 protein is CASSLHGNYGYTF. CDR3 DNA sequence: TGTGCCAGCAGCTTGCACGGCAACTATGGCTACACCTTC. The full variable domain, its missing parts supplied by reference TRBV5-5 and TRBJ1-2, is DAGVTQSPTHLIKTRGQQVTLRCSPISGHKSVSWYQQVLGQGPQFIFQYYEKEERGRGNFPDRFSARQFPNYSSELNVNALLLGDSALYLCASSLHGNYGYTFGSGTRLTVV.